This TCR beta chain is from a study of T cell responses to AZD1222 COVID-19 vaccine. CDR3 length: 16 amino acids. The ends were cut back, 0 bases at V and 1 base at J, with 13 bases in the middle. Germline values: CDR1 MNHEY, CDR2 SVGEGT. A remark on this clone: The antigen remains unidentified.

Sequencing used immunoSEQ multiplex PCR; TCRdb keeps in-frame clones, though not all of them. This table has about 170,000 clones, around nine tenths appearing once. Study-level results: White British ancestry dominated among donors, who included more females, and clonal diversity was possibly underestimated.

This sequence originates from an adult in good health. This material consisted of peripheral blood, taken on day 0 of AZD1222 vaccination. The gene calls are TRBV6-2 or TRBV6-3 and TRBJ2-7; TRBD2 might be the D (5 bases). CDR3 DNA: TGTGCCAGCAGTTACTCTACGGTCGGGGTTTCCTACGAGCAGTACTTC. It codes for CASSYSTVGVSYEQYF.